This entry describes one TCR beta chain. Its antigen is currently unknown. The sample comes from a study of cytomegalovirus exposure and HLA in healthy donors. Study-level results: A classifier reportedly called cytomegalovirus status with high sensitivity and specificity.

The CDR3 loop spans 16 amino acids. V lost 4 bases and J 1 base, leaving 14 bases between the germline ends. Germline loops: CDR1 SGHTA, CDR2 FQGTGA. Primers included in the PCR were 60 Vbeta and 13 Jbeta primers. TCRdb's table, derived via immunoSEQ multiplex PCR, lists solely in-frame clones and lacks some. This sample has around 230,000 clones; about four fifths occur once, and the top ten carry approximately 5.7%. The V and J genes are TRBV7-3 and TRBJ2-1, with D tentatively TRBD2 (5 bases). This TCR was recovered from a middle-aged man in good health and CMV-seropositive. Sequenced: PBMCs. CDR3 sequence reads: CASSSGPGSSYNEQFF. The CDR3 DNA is TGTGCCAGCAGCTCGGGTCCGGGGTCGTCCTACAATGAGCAGTTCTTC. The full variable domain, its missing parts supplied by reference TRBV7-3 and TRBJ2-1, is GAGVSQTPSNKVTEKGKYVELRCDPISGHTALYWYRQSLGQGPEFLIYFQGTGAADDSGLPNDRFFAVRPEGSVSTLKIQRTERGDSAVYLCASSSGPGSSYNEQFFGPGTRLTVL.